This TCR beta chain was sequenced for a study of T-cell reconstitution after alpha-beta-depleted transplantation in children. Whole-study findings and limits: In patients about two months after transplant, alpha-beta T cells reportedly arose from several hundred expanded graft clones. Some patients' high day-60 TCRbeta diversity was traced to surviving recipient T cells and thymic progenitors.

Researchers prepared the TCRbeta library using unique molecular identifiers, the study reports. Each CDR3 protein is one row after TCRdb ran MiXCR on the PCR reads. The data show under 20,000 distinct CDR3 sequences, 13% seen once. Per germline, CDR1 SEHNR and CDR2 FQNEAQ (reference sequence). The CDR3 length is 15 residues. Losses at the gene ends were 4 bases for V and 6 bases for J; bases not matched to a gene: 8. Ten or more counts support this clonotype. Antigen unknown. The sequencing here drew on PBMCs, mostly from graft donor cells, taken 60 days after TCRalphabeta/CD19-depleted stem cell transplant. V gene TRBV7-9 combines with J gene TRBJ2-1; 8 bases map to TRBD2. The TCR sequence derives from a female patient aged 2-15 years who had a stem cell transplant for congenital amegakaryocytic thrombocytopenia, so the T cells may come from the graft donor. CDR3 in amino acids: CASSSGSGIFNEQFF. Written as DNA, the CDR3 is TGTGCCAGCAGCTCGGGTAGCGGGATTTTCAATGAGCAGTTCTTC.